The entry that follows covers one T cell receptor beta chain sequence. Its specificity is unknown. The record originates from a study of cytomegalovirus exposure and HLA in healthy donors. Looking at the study overall: Early released data comprised 80 million to 90 million unique TCRs from HLA-typed donors.

PCR was performed using 60 Vbeta and 13 Jbeta primers. TCRdb keeps only in-frame clones here, not all; method: immunoSEQ multiplex PCR. The sample carries some 150,000 clones, about 72% recorded once. Points from the study as a whole: In a later analysis, at a false discovery rate of 0.05, roughly 16,000 TCR beta sequences matched HLA alleles.

The sample comprised PBMCs. This clonotype was obtained from a man in his forties in good health and CMV-seronegative.

The CDR3 bases are TGTGCCAGAAAGGACAGGGGGCTGTACGAGCAGTACTTC. Residues: CARKDRGLYEQYF. The rearrangement uses TRBV10-3 and TRBJ2-7; 11 bases align to TRBD1. V trimming: 10 bases; J trimming: 4 bases; junction bases outside the gene matches: 6. CDR3 length: 13 residues. Germline values: CDR1 ENHRY, CDR2 SYGVKD.